The clone carrying this TCR beta chain was picked up many times. The data belong to a study of regulatory T cells in long-lasting Graves disease. Study-wide background: The definition of persistent Graves' disease was over 5 years of antithyroid drugs with positive TSH receptor antibodies.

The germline CDR1 and CDR2 sequences are SGHDT and YYEEEE. Trimming removed 4 bases from V and 7 bases from J, with 14 bases in between. CDR3 length: 13 amino acids. Time point here: persistent/refractory GD, antithyroid drugs over 5 years with positive TRAb. Scientists built the TCR library using RNA that was extracted from PBMCs. Combining iRepertoire HTBI primers with Arm-PCR of CDR3 regions, the authors built TCR beta libraries. TCRdb ran MiXCR on the multiplex PCR reads and lists one entry per CDR3 protein. The sample lists fewer than 450,000 distinct CDR3 sequences, more than 20% seen once, with roughly 20% in the top ten.

This specimen was peripheral blood mononuclear cells (PBMCs), taken when the disease was refractory, from a patient treated with antithyroid drugs. The clonotype was recovered from a female donor with Graves disease. The chain links TRBV5-6 to TRBJ2-5; D call uncertain. CDR3 protein: CASSVEDLGTQYF. DNA for the CDR3: TGTGCCAGCAGCGTAGAAGATCTGGGGACCCAGTACTTC. Combining the CDR3 with reference TRBV5-6 and TRBJ2-5 gives the whole variable domain DAGVTQSPTHLIKTRGQQVTLRCSPKSGHDTVSWYQQALGQGPQFIFQYYEEEERQRGNFPDRFSGHQFPNYSSELNVNALLLGDSALYLCASSVEDLGTQYFGPGTRLLVL.